This TCR beta chain was profiled in a study of blood T cell repertoires in COVID-19. CDR1 is MNHEY, CDR2 SMNVEV, per germline (reference sequence). J gave up 4 bases and V 5 bases, and 10 bases lay outside the gene matches. This CDR3 has 17 amino acids. Original methodology: Scientists estimated how many nucleated cells there were by amplifying reference gene primers. Assay: immunoSEQ multiplex PCR; the TCRdb copy retains only in-frame clones and omits some. The V and J calls and clone size were taken over from that table, and D and trimming were inferred from the DNA. The sample lists around 130,000 clones, 75% to 90% occurring once.

The TCR sequence derives from a man in his 70s with active or convalescent COVID-19. The V and J genes are TRBV27 and TRBJ2-6; 8 positions match TRBD2. The sequencing input was peripheral blood. The CDR3 protein is CASSTKREFAGANVLTF. The CDR3 nucleotides read TGTGCCAGCAGTACAAAGCGGGAGTTCGCCGGGGCCAACGTCCTGACTTTC.